These T cell receptor beta chains were read from a single sample in a study of blood T cell repertoires in COVID-19. This table comes from immunoSEQ multiplex PCR, and its TCRdb copy is limited to in-frame clones, with some not included. The repertoire has tens of thousands of clones, approximately 87% of them found once; the top ten carry approximately 4.3%. Sequenced sample: peripheral blood. These receptor sequences come from a human donor in a cohort sampled during active COVID-19. Each CDR3 is given with its conserved first and last residue. The D gene is left open where the match is weak.

d_gene	v_gene	j_gene	CDR3nt	CDR3aa
NA	TRBV7-3	TRBJ2-3	TGTGCCAGCAGCTTAAATCTAGATACGCAGTATTTT	CASSLNLDTQYF
TRBD1	TRBV6-2/TRBV6-3	TRBJ2-7	TGTGCCAGCAGTTATAGAGGACAGGATGCCGAGCAGTACTTC	CASSYRGQDAEQYF
TRBD2	TRBV6-2/TRBV6-3	TRBJ2-1	TGTGCCAGCAGTTACGGTCTAGCGGGATCGTATGAGCAGTTCTTC	CASSYGLAGSYEQFF
TRBD2	TRBV4-1	TRBJ2-1	TGCGCCAGCAGTCTGGCGGGCCTAGCGGGAATCAATGAGCAGTTCTTC	CASSLAGLAGINEQFF
NA	TRBV7-8	TRBJ2-7	TGTGCCAGCAGCTTAGCAATCTACGACGAGCAGTACTTC	CASSLAIYDEQYF
NA	TRBV18	TRBJ2-5	TGTGCCAGCTCACCAAGACCGGGGAAAGAGACCCAGTACTTC	CASSPRPGKETQYF
NA	TRBV7-3	TRBJ2-3	TGTGCCAGCAGCCGAAAAGGGGTAGATACGCAGTATTTT	CASSRKGVDTQYF
NA	TRBV5-1	TRBJ1-6	TGCGCCAGCAGCCAGACATTGGCATTTATGGATTCACCCCTCCACTTT	CASSQTLAFMDSPLHF
TRBD2	TRBV19	TRBJ2-4	TGTGCCAGTCCCCGCGGGACTACGAGGAGGCTGGACATTCAGTACTTC	CASPRGTTRRLDIQYF
NA	TRBV18	TRBJ2-1	TGTGCCAGCTCACCGATCGGGGGGCGGGAACCCTACAATGAGCAGTTCTTC	CASSPIGGREPYNEQFF
TRBD1	TRBV19	TRBJ1-6	TGTGCCAGTAGTAACCGGGACAGGGGATATAATTCACCCCTCCACTTT	CASSNRDRGYNSPLHF
NA	TRBV5-1	TRBJ2-1	TGCGCCAGCAGCCAAGGACTCTACAATGAGCAGTTCTTC	CASSQGLYNEQFF
NA	TRBV12-3/TRBV12-4	TRBJ2-7	TGTGCCAGCAGCCAGGGGTGGGAGCAGTACTTC	CASSQGWEQYF
TRBD1	TRBV18	TRBJ1-1	TGTGCCAGCTCACTAACAGGGGACACTGAAGCTTTCTTT	CASSLTGDTEAFF
NA	TRBV7-9	TRBJ2-7	TGTGCCAGCAGCTCACCGACAAGCTCCTACGAGCAGTACTTC	CASSSPTSSYEQYF
NA	TRBV11-3	TRBJ2-2	TGTGCCAGCAGCCCCCTAAGGTGGGGGGATACAAACACCGGGGAGCTGTTTTTT	CASSPLRWGDTNTGELFF